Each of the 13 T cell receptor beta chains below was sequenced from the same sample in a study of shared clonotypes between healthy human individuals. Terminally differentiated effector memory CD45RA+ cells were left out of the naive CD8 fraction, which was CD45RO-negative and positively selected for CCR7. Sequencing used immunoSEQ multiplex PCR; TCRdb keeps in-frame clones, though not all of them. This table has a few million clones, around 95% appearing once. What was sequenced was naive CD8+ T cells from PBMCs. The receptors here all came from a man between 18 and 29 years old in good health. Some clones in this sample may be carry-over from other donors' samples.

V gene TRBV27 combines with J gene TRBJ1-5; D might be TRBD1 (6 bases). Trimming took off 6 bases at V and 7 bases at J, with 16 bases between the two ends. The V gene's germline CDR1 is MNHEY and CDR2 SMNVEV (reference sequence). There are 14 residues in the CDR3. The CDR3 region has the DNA TGTGCCAGCAGGACACAGGGTGGGGGGCAGCCCCAGCATTTT. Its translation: CASRTQGGGQPQHF.

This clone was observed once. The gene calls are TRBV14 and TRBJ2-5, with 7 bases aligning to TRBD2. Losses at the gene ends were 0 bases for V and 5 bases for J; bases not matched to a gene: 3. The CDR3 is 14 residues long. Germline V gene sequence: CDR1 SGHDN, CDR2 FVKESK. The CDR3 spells CASSQERGGETQYF. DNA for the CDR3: TGTGCCAGCAGCCAAGAGAGGGGAGGGGAGACCCAGTACTTC.

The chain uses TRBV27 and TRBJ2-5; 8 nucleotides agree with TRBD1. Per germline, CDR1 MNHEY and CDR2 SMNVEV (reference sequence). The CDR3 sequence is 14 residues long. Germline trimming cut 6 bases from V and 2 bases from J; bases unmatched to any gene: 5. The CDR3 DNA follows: TGTGCCAGCAGCTTCGACAGGGGACAAGAGACCCAGTACTTC. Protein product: CASSFDRGQETQYF.

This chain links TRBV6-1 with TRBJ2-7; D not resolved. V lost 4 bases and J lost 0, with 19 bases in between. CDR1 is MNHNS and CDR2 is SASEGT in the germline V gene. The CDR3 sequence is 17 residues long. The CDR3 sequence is CASSGRVYYETSYEQYF. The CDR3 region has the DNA TGTGCCAGCAGTGGACGCGTGTATTATGAAACCTCCTACGAGCAGTACTTC.

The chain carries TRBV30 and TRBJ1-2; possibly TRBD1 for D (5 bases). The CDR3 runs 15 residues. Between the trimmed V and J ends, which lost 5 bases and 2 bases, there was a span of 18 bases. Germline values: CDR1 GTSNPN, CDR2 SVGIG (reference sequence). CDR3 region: CAWASGLTANYGYTF. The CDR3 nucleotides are TGTGCCTGGGCCAGCGGCTTGACAGCCAACTATGGCTACACCTTC.

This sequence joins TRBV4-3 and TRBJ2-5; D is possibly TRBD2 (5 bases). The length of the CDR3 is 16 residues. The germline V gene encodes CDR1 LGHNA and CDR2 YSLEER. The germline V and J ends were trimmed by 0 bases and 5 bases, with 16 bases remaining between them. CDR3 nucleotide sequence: TGCGCCAGCAGCCAAGACTGGGCTAGCATACTGGAGACCCAGTACTTC. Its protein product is CASSQDWASILETQYF.

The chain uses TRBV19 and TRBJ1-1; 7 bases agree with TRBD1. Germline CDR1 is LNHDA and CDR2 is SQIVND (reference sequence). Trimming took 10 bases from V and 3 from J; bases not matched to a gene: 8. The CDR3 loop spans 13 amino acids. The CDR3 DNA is TGTGCCACAAGAGGGCAGGGGGACACTGAAGCTTTCTTT. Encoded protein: CATRGQGDTEAFF.

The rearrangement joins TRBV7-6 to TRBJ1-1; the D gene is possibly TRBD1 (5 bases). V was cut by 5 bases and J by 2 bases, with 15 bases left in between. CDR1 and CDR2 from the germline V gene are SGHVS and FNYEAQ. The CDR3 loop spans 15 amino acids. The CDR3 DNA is TGTGCCAGCAGCGGTGGGACGGCCCCTAACACTGAAGCTTTCTTT. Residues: CASSGGTAPNTEAFF.

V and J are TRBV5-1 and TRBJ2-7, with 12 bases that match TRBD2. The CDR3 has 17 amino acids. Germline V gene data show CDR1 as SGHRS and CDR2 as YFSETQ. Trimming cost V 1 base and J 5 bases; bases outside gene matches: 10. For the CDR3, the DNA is TGCGCCAGCAGCTTGTTCGAGACTAGCGGGGGTAGGAACGAGCAGTACTTC. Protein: CASSLFETSGGRNEQYF.

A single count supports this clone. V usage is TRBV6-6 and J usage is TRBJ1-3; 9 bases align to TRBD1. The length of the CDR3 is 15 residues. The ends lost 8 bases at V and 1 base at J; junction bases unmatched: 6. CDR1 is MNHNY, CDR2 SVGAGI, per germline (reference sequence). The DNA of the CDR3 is TGTGCCAGCCGAGCGGGGACAGGGTCTGGAAACACCATATATTTT. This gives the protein CASRAGTGSGNTIYF.

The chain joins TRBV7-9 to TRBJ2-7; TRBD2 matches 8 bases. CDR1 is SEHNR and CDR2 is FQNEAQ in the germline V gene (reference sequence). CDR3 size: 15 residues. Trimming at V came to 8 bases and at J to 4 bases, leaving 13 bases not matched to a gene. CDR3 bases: TGTGCCAGCGAAGCGCCGGGAGGGGGTAAATACGAGCAGTACTTC. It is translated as CASEAPGGGKYEQYF.

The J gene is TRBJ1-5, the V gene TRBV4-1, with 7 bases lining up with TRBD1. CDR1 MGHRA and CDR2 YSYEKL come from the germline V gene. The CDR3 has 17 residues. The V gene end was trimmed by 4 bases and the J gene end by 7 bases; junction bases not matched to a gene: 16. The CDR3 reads CASSPNSGTVVKQPQHF. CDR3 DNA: TGCGCCAGCAGCCCTAATAGCGGGACAGTCGTGAAACAGCCCCAGCATTTT.

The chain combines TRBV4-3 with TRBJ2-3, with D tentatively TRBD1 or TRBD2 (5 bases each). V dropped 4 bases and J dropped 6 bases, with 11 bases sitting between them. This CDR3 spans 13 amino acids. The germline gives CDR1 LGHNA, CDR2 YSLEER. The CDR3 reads CASSLARDDTQYF. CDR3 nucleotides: TGCGCCAGCAGCCTAGCCAGGGACGATACGCAGTATTTT.